This T cell receptor (beta chain) was observed in a study of blood T cells in healthy people across ages (dated by TCRdb to between 2015 and 2017). For context, the study as a whole: In model experiments, template switching captured about one uniquely barcoded TCR beta cDNA molecule for every two T cells. Using deep sequencing normalized with unique cDNA molecular identifiers, the study measured how TCR beta repertoire diversity changes with age. Four age groups were formed from the donors: young (average about 15 years), middle-aged (approximately 42), aged (more than 55) and long-lived (approximately 78). To avoid experimental bias, donors of different ages were distributed randomly across sequencing lanes. Using the same blood draw, the study looked at two additional independent replicas of 1 million unique cDNA reads for two donors, one aged 18 to 30 and the other aged 80 or older.

Summary of the overall study and its limitations: The CMV infection status of donors was not known, potentially confounding age-related changes in expanded clonotypes. Bulk unsorted PBMC profiling prevented conclusive comparison of naive and antigen-experienced compartments. Compared with the aged group, the long-lived group had more naive CD4+ T cells, fewer expanded clones and increased TCR diversity, suggesting age selection. Observed TCR beta diversity per million T cells fell roughly linearly with age, and a significant reduction was already apparent by age around 40. A strong correlation was found between observed TCR beta diversity and the percentage of naive T cells measured by flow cytometry. Estimates of total diversity based on one million sequenced T cells were considered lower bounds and underestimates.

The protocol used for the library was 5' RACE. Sequencing took place on an Illumina HiSeq 2500. A second about 7 to 12 cycle PCR used a sample-barcoded 5' primer and a J-beta primer mix. Each TCR beta cDNA molecule received a unique molecular identifier from a template-switch 5' adaptor carrying 12 random nucleotides. Each sample yielded at least 3 million CDR3-containing paired-end reads. All of the RNA was converted into first-strand cDNA using the Mint cDNA synthesis kit, with a TRBC-specific oligonucleotide serving as the primer. Following uracil-DNA glycosylase treatment, a first 18-cycle PCR with universal primers M1SS and BC2_uni_R was performed on all cDNA. Per the source publication's procedure: For normalization, 1 million high-quality reads, each with a distinct molecular identifier, were randomly selected from each sample. Reads with shared molecular identifiers were discarded instead of being binned into consensus sequences. MiTCR, set to a Q25 quality threshold and the strictest error-elimination algorithm, was used for CDR3 identification, clonotype clustering and error correction. A nonparametric unseen species model with Euler transformation was used to estimate lower-bound total TCR beta diversity. TCRdb reran the public reads through fastp at Q25 and MiXCR, keeping productive beta chains. Here each entry gathers all rows of one CDR3 protein and keeps the most common genes and DNA. Clone size and V and J calls follow TCRdb, not the original study. Within this sample are some 320,000 distinct CDR3 sequences, with 25% to 30% of them counted one time only. Of the sample, around 30% is held by the ten largest clones.

Spanning cysteine to phenylalanine, the CDR3 consists of 13 amino acids. Just CDR3 DNA is preserved here, 39 bases in frame from base 1. CDR1 MNHNS and CDR2 SASEGT were looked up in the germline V gene. As regards this clonotype: The antigen it binds to is not known. The input lacks base qualities; no much larger clone sits a single base away.

The approximately 39 donors, aged roughly 6 to 95 years, were systemically healthy Caucasian individuals from Russia. Each donor gave ten milliliters of peripheral blood, collected into EDTA-treated Vacutainer tubes. Ficoll-Paque density-gradient centrifugation was used to isolate PBMCs, with at least 6.5 million per sample. Total RNA was extracted from PBMCs with Trizol reagent, with at least 5.5 micrograms obtained per sample. Naive CD45RAhigh/CD27high T cell percentages were measured by flow cytometry on a PBMC aliquot from every donor. The rearrangement combines TRBV6-1 with TRBJ2-5; TRBD2 lines up with 8 middle nucleotides. The DNA matches TRBJ2-1 better at its end, which makes the J call doubtful. The receptor was isolated from a woman in her sixties or seventies in good health. The sequencing sample was made of blood. The CDR3 sequence is CASRLAVGNEQFF. The DNA reads TGTGCCAGCAGACTAGCGGTTGGCAATGAGCAGTTCTTC.